A single sample gave rise to the 5 T cell receptor beta chains below, sequenced in a study of response to subunit inactivated influenza vaccine (dated by TCRdb to 2016 to 2019). The method was RT-PCR. TCRdb shows the sequencer as Illumina HiSeq 2500. TCRdb reprocessing: public reads trimmed at Q25 with fastp, clones called with MiXCR, in-frame beta chains kept. Duplicate CDR3 protein sequences are folded into a single record with the most common DNA and genes. For this sample the table gives 700,000 to 900,000 distinct CDR3 sequences, of which 21% were detected only once. The ten most abundant clones make up more than 8.5% of the sample. The sample consisted of PBMCs from blood, taken approximately 5 days after vaccination. These receptors all come from a man aged 45-65 years who received an inactivated influenza vaccine. Donor details come from another sample of the same person, matched by shared clones.

This chain's CDR3 is CASSPPAGPRTDTQYF. DNA for the CDR3: TGTGCCAGCAGCCCCCCGGCAGGGCCCCGCACAGATACGCAGTATTTT. The gene calls are TRBV12-3 or TRBV12-4 and TRBJ2-3; D may be TRBD1 (5 bases). The CDR3 has 16 amino acids. V shed 6 bases and J shed 1 base, with 17 bases lying between them.

The rearrangement links TRBV5-1 to TRBJ1-1; 10 nucleotides line up with TRBD1. The CDR3 is 14 amino acids. Germline V lookup: CDR1 SGHRS, CDR2 YFSETQ. Trimming removed 4 bases from V and 5 bases from J; junction bases left unmatched: 5. The CDR3 protein is CASSQRDRGTEAFF. The CDR3 DNA reads as TGCGCCAGCAGCCAGAGGGACAGGGGAACTGAAGCTTTCTTT.

This clonotype was counted a few times. The chain joins TRBV15 to TRBJ1-4; D may be TRBD1 (5 bases). Deletions cut 0 bases from V and 8 bases from J, with 19 bases between. CDR1 and CDR2 (germline): LNHNV, YYDKDF (reference sequence). The CDR3 extends over 17 amino acids. CDR3 loop: CATSRDPPRGEWEKLFF. CDR3 in DNA: TGTGCCACCAGCAGAGACCCACCCCGGGGGGAATGGGAAAAACTGTTTTTT. Looking up the rest from reference TRBV15 and TRBJ1-4 gives the full variable domain: DAMVIQNPRYQVTQFGKPVTLSCSQTLNHNVMYWYQQKSSQAPKLLFHYYDKDFNNEADTPDNFQSRRPNTSFCFLDIRSPGLGDTAMYLCATSRDPPRGEWEKLFFGSGTQLSVL.

V usage is TRBV7-9 and J usage is TRBJ2-1; D is unclear. The CDR3 is made up of 16 amino acids. V shed 3 bases and J shed 0 bases, with 12 bases lying between them. CDR1 and CDR2 from the germline V gene are SEHNR and FQNEAQ (reference sequence). CDR3 sequence: CASSFVRRSSYNEQFF. DNA for the CDR3: TGTGCCAGCAGCTTCGTTCGAAGAAGCTCCTACAATGAGCAGTTCTTC.

The chain has TRBV5-1 and TRBJ2-3; D possibly corresponds to TRBD2 (6 bases). The CDR3 covers 15 residues. V lost 0 bases and J lost 6, with 14 bases in between. Germline CDR1 is SGHRS and CDR2 is YFSETQ. CDR3 amino acids: CASSLVPGRSDTQYF. CDR3 DNA: TGCGCCAGCAGCTTGGTCCCAGGGAGGTCGGATACGCAGTATTTT.